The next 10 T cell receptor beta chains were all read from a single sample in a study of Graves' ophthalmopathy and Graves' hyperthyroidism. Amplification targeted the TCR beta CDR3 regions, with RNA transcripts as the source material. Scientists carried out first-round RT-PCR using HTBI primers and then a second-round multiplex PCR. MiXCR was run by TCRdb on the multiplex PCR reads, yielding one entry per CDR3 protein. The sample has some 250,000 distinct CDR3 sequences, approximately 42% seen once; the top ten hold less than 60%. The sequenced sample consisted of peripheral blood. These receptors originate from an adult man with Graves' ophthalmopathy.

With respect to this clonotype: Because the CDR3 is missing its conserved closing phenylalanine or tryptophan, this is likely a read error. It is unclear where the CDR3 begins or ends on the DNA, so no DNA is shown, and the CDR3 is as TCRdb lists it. This CDR3 reads CASHPLYL. The chain couples TRBV12-3 or TRBV12-4 to TRBJ2-5; TRBD1 is taken as the D call from the table, unchecked against the DNA. The CDR3 is 8 amino acids long, termini counted.

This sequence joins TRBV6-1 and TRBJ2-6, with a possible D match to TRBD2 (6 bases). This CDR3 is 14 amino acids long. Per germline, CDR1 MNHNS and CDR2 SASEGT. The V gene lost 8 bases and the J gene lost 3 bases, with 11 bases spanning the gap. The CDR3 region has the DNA TGTGCCAGCCGGAGGGCCGATGGGGCCAACGTCCTGACTTTC. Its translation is CASRRADGANVLTF.

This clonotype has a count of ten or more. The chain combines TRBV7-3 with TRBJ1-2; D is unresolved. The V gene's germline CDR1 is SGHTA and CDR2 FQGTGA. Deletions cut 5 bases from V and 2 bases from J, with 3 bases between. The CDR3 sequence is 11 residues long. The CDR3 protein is CASSDNYGYTF. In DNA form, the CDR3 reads TGTGCCAGCAGCGACAACTATGGCTACACCTTC. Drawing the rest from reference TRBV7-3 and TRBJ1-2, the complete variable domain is GAGVSQTPSNKVTEKGKYVELRCDPISGHTALYWYRQSLGQGPEFLIYFQGTGAADDSGLPNDRFFAVRPEGSVSTLKIQRTERGDSAVYLCASSDNYGYTFGSGTRLTVV.

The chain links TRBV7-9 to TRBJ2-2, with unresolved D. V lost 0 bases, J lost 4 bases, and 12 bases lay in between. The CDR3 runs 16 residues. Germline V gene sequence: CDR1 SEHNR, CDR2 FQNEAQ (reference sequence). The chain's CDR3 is CASSLAMRTGTGELFF. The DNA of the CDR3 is TGTGCCAGCAGCTTAGCGATGCGTACGGGCACCGGGGAGCTGTTTTTT. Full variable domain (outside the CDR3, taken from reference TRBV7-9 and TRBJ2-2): DTGVSQNPRHKITKRGQNVTFRCDPISEHNRLYWYRQTLGQGPEFLTYFQNEAQLEKSRLLSDRFSAERPKGSFSTLEIQRTEQGDSAMYLCASSLAMRTGTGELFFGEGSRLTVL.

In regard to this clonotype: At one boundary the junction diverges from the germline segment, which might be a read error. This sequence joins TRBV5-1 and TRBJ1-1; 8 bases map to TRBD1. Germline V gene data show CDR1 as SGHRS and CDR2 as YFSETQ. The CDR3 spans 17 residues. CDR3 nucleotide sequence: TGTGCCAGCAGCTACGGACAGGGATTTAGGGTGAACACTGAAGCTTTCTTT. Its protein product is CASSYGQGFRVNTEAFF.

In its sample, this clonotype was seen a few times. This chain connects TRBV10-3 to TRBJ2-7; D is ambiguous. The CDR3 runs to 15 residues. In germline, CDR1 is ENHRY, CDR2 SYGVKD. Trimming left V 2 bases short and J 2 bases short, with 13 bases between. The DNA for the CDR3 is TGTGCCATCAGTGAGCCGCTCCACGGAACCTACGAGCAGTACTTC. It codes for CAISEPLHGTYEQYF.

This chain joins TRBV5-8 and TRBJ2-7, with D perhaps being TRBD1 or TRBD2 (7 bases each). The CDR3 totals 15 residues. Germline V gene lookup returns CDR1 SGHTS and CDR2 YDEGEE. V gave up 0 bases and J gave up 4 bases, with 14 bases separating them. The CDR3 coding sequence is TGTGCCAGCAGCTTGGCAGGGGGGGAATATTACGAGCAGTACTTC. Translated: CASSLAGGEYYEQYF.

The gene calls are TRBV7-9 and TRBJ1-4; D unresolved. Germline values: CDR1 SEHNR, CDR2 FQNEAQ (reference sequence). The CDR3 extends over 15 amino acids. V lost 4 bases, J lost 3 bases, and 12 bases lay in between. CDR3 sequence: CASSSTPGANEKLFF. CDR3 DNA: TGTGCCAGCAGCTCGACCCCCGGGGCTAATGAAAAACTGTTTTTT.

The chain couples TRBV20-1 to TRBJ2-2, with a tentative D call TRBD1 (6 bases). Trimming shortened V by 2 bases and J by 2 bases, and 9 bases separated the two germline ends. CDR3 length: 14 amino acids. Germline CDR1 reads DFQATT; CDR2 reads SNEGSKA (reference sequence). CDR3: CSARIRGNTGELFF. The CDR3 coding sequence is TGCAGTGCTAGAATCAGGGGAAACACCGGGGAGCTGTTTTTT.

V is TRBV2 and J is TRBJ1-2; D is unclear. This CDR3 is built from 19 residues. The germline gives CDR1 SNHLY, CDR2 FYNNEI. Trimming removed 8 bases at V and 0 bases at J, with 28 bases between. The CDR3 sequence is CASSPTGQARTFTNYGYTF. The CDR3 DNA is TGTGCCAGCTCCCCCACCGGGCAGGCCAGAACTTTCACTAACTATGGCTACACCTTC.